The next 8 T cell receptor beta chains were all read from a single sample in a study of OX40 agonist ivuxolimab in advanced cancers. Data came from immunoSEQ multiplex PCR; TCRdb stores just in-frame clones and leaves some out. The sample lists under 65,000 clones, roughly nine tenths occurring once. The source material was CD4+ or CD8+ T cells sorted from blood, sampled in a trial of the OX40 agonist ivuxolimab. The receptors shown here come from an adult with an advanced solid tumor such as melanoma, head and neck, liver or kidney cancer.

V usage is TRBV5-5 and J usage is TRBJ2-7; 13 bases map to TRBD2. The CDR3 is 15 residues long. V lost 4 bases to trimming and J lost 3 bases; unmatched junction nucleotides: 4. Per germline, CDR1 SGHKS and CDR2 YYEKEE (reference sequence). This CDR3 is CASSPGLAGVYEQYV. CDR3 DNA: TGTGCCAGCAGCCCCGGACTAGCGGGGGTCTACGAGCAGTACGTC.

The chain combines TRBV5-6 with TRBJ1-3; D call uncertain. V lost 7 bases and J lost 1, with 18 bases in between. The CDR3 sequence is 16 residues long. Germline-derived CDR1 and CDR2 are SGHDT and YYEEEE. The CDR3 DNA reads TGTGCCAGCGGGATTTCAGGTGCGGGGTCTGGAAACACCATATATTTT. This gives the protein CASGISGAGSGNTIYF.

J is TRBJ2-1 and V is TRBV29-1, with TRBD2 matching over 8 bases. Germline CDR1 SQVTM, CDR2 ANQGSEA. CDR3 size: 15 residues. V lost 6 bases to trimming and J lost 1 base; unmatched junction nucleotides: 8. CDR3 sequence: CSVGGLEGSYNEQFF. The CDR3, as DNA: TGCAGCGTGGGGGGACTAGAAGGTTCCTACAATGAGCAGTTCTTC.

V usage is TRBV11-2 and J usage is TRBJ1-2, with 8 bases identical to TRBD1. CDR1 and CDR2 from the germline V gene are SGHAT and FQNNGV. J was trimmed by 8 bases and V by 6 bases; bases with no gene match: 17. There are 16 residues in the CDR3. CDR3 in amino acids: CASSFFQGAEIEGYTF. In DNA, the CDR3 is TGTGCCAGCAGTTTTTTTCAGGGGGCAGAGATTGAAGGCTACACCTTC.

V is TRBV5-5 and J is TRBJ1-1; weak D call: TRBD1 (5 bases). This CDR3 region has 17 residues. Trimming stripped 4 bases from V and 0 bases from J, with 19 bases between. The germline V gene has CDR1 SGHKS and CDR2 YYEKEE (reference sequence). This CDR3 reads CASSKGHGGRLNTEAFF. CDR3 bases: TGTGCCAGCAGCAAGGGCCACGGGGGACGTCTGAACACTGAAGCTTTCTTT.

The chain links TRBV6-1 to TRBJ2-1; 9 positions agree with TRBD2. Trimming removed 1 base from V and 2 bases from J; junction bases left unmatched: 6. This CDR3 spans 17 amino acids. Looked up from germline, CDR1 is MNHNS and CDR2 is SASEGT. DNA of the CDR3: TGTGCCAGCAGTGAAGGTTTGGCGGGAGGGGCCTACAATGAGCAGTTCTTC. Translated, it gives CASSEGLAGGAYNEQFF.

V usage is TRBV6-1 and J usage is TRBJ1-3; D gene unclear. V lost 1 base to trimming and J lost 5 bases, with 9 bases between them. In germline, CDR1 is MNHNS, CDR2 SASEGT. CDR3 size: 14 residues. CDR3 sequence: CASSEGDFRNTIYF. CDR3 coding DNA: TGTGCCAGCAGTGAAGGTGACTTCCGAAACACCATATATTTT.

The V call is TRBV7-9, the J call TRBJ2-7, with 7 bases lining up with TRBD2. Germline V lookup: CDR1 SEHNR, CDR2 FQNEAQ (reference sequence). Trimming took 4 bases from V and 0 from J; bases not matched to a gene: 6. The CDR3 has 15 residues. In DNA form, the CDR3 reads TGTGCCAGCAGCTGGTCTGGGGGGGACTCCTACGAGCAGTACTTC. It codes for CASSWSGGDSYEQYF.